These T cell receptor beta chains were read from a single sample in a study of cytomegalovirus exposure and HLA in healthy donors. TCRdb keeps only in-frame clones here, not all; method: immunoSEQ multiplex PCR. Here the sample spans 250,000 to 300,000 clones, 80% to 90% being singletons. The sequencing input was PBMCs. The origin of the receptors is a woman younger than 35 in good health and CMV-seronegative. Both conserved end residues are part of each CDR3. The order of the fields is J gene, V gene, D gene, clone size, CDR3 protein, CDR3 DNA. A D gene is named only where the DNA matches it firmly. Only some rows state a clone size, as once, few, many or a class for expanded clones.

TRBJ2-7 | TRBV5-1 | TRBD1 | NA | CASSDRGVAYEQYF | TGCGCCAGCAGCGACAGGGGGGTGGCCTACGAGCAGTACTTC
TRBJ2-7 | TRBV10-3 | TRBD2 | NA | CAIRGLVGGEQYF | TGTGCCATCAGGGGACTAGTCGGGGGCGAGCAGTACTTC
TRBJ1-2 | TRBV5-1 | NA | once | CASSLVARPNYGYTF | TGCGCCAGCAGCTTGGTAGCCCGTCCTAACTATGGCTACACCTTC
TRBJ1-5 | TRBV18 | TRBD1 | NA | CASSLYRGPNQPQHF | TGTGCCAGCTCACTTTACAGGGGGCCCAATCAGCCCCAGCATTTT
TRBJ1-1 | TRBV7-9 | TRBD1 | NA | CASSLVALTGRGVGQGAFF | TGTGCCAGCAGCTTAGTAGCTCTGACAGGGCGCGGGGTCGGACAGGGGGCTTTCTTT
TRBJ2-1 | TRBV2 | TRBD2 | NA | CASSRPTSFLLSYNEQFF | TGTGCCAGCAGTCGACCGACTAGCTTCCTACTCTCCTACAATGAGCAGTTCTTC
TRBJ2-1 | TRBV10-3 | NA | NA | CAISESRGPYNEQFF | TGTGCCATCAGTGAGTCAAGGGGTCCCTACAATGAGCAGTTCTTC
TRBJ2-7 | TRBV2 | TRBD1 | NA | CASSGQGTLTYEQYF | TGTGCCAGCAGTGGACAGGGTACTCTGACCTACGAGCAGTACTTC
TRBJ1-5 | TRBV2 | NA | NA | CASSEDNSNQPQHF | TGTGCCAGCAGTGAAGATAATAGCAATCAGCCCCAGCATTTT
TRBJ1-2 | TRBV5-1 | NA | NA | CASSLAGEASGYTF | TGCGCCAGCAGCTTGGCCGGGGAAGCGAGCGGCTACACCTTC
TRBJ1-4 | TRBV28 | NA | NA | CASTSQVEKLFF | TGTGCCAGCACGTCGCAGGTGGAAAAACTGTTTTTT